The T cell receptor (beta chain) under discussion was sequenced for a study of vaccination and CD4 T cells after COVID-19. Study summary: Convalescent donors: six male, four female; seven Caucasian, two Asian, one multiracial, two Hispanic.

Indicated treatment: approximately 10-day PBMC culture with coronavirus spike peptide pools or control peptides (ViraFEST assay). Under the ViraFEST approach, antigen-specific T cells were expanded with peptide pools and TCRs subsequently sequenced. Sequencing of DNA taken from cultured CD4+ T cells relied on the Oncomine TCR Beta short-read assay. TCRdb analysed the PCR reads with MiXCR anew, one entry per CDR3 protein. Here the sample spans roughly 5,400 distinct CDR3 sequences, about 42% being singletons. A few counts support this clonotype. What it recognizes is unknown. The V and J ends lost 7 bases and 5 bases respectively, with 21 bases between them. The CDR3 runs 15 residues. Germline CDR1 MNHEY, CDR2 SMNVEV (reference sequence).

The sample taken for sequencing was CD4+ T cells from blood, cultured in vitro. The TCR originated in a human donor who had recovered from COVID-19. The chain uses TRBV27 and TRBJ2-7, with D possibly matching TRBD1 (6 bases). CDR3 DNA sequence: TGTGCCAGCAAATCCTTGGGGGCAATGGCTAACGAGCAGTACTTC. Protein product: CASKSLGAMANEQYF.